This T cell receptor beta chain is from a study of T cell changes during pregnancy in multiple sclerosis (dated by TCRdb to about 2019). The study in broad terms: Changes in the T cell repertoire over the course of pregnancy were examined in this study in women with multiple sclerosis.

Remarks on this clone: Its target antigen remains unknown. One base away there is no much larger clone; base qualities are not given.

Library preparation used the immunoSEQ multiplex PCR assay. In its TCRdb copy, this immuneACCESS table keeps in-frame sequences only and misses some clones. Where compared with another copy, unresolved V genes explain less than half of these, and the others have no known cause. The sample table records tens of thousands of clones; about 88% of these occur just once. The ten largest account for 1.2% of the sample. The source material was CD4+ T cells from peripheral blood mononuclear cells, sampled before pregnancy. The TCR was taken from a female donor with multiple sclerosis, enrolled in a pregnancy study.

The nucleotide sequence is TGTGCCAGCAGTTTATTCCTTCAGGGAAGCAACTATGGCTACACCTTC. This codes for CASSLFLQGSNYGYTF. The V gene is TRBV28 and the J gene is TRBJ1-2; matching of 5 bases hints at TRBD1 as the D gene. The CDR3 spans 16 residues, from the cysteine through the phenylalanine. Only the CDR3 part of the read is kept: 48 bases, read in frame from the first base. V is reduced by 1 base and J by 2 bases, leaving a spacing of 14 bases between them. Per the germline V gene, MDHEN is the CDR1 and SYDVKM is the CDR2.